A single sample is the source of the 14 T cell receptor beta chains below, sequenced in a study of early T cells in non-severe SARS-CoV-2 infection. MiXCR, applied by TCRdb to the 5' RACE reads, yields one record per CDR3 protein. The table lists around 60,000 distinct CDR3 sequences, more than 15% of them singletons, with about 8.4% in the top ten. This sample comprised whole blood, obtained at baseline. Source of these receptors: an adult who was a healthcare worker with PCR-confirmed SARS-CoV-2 infection or an uninfected control (not recorded which).

This clonotype occurred many times. The chain recombines TRBV27 with TRBJ1-5; TRBD1 agrees at 8 bases. The CDR3 has 12 amino acids. Losses at the gene ends were 8 bases for V and 5 bases for J; bases not matched to a gene: 2. Germline-derived CDR1 and CDR2 are MNHEY and SMNVEV (reference sequence). The CDR3 spells CASGQGHQPQHF. The CDR3 DNA sequence: TGTGCCAGCGGACAGGGTCATCAGCCCCAGCATTTT.

The chain is built from TRBV5-1 and TRBJ1-1; no reliable D call. V was trimmed by 0 bases and J by 0 bases, leaving 6 bases between them. This CDR3 contains 14 residues. The germline V gene has CDR1 SGHRS and CDR2 YFSETQ. This CDR3 reads CASSLGIMNTEAFF. CDR3 DNA sequence: TGCGCCAGCAGCTTGGGCATCATGAACACTGAAGCTTTCTTT.

V gene TRBV2 combines with J gene TRBJ2-5; weak D call: TRBD1 (5 bases). Per germline, CDR1 SNHLY and CDR2 FYNNEI. The CDR3 runs 14 residues. The V end was cut by 4 bases, the J end by 1 base, with 10 bases between. The CDR3 reads CASSGTTAQETQYF. CDR3 in DNA: TGTGCCAGCAGTGGAACGACAGCCCAAGAGACCCAGTACTTC.

This clonotype was recorded only once. The chain carries TRBV5-1 and TRBJ2-3; no clear D. Germline CDR1 SGHRS, CDR2 YFSETQ. This CDR3 contains 14 residues. V was pared by 0 bases and J by 4 bases, with 9 bases between. The CDR3 spells CASSLEVDPDTQYF. CDR3 DNA sequence: TGCGCCAGCAGCTTGGAAGTGGACCCAGATACGCAGTATTTT.

This clonotype was recorded a few times. In DNA form, the CDR3 reads TGCGCCAGCAGCGTGACAGGGGTGGACACTGAAGCTTTCTTT. This encodes CASSVTGVDTEAFF. The chain combines TRBV5-1 with TRBJ1-1, with 8 bases fitting TRBD1. CDR1 and CDR2 from the germline V gene are SGHRS and YFSETQ. The junction had 5 bases not matched to a gene; V was cut back by 4 bases and J by 3 bases. The CDR3 runs 14 residues.

This sequence joins TRBV12-3 or TRBV12-4 and TRBJ2-3; D remains unclear. This CDR3 is 14 amino acids long. Between the trimmed V and J ends, which lost 3 bases and 14 bases, there was a span of 21 bases. CDR3 residues: CASSLTTPSSPRYF. The CDR3 bases are TGTGCCAGCAGTTTGACGACCCCATCGAGCCCGAGGTATTTT.

The rearrangement joins TRBV14 to TRBJ2-5; D might be TRBD1 (6 bases). This CDR3 region has 18 residues. Trimming took 0 bases from V and 7 from J, leaving 24 bases between them. From germline, CDR1 is SGHDN and CDR2 FVKESK. The CDR3 bases are TGTGCCAGCAGCCAAGAATCATCGGACAGTCGACGAACAATGACCCAGTACTTC. This translates into CASSQESSDSRRTMTQYF.

CDR3 amino acids: CASSYKGETYEQYF. CDR3 bases: TGTGCCAGCAGTTACAAAGGGGAGACCTACGAGCAGTACTTC. The chain is built from TRBV6-2 or TRBV6-3 and TRBJ2-7, with D perhaps assigned TRBD1 or TRBD2 (5 bases each). The CDR3 extends over 14 amino acids. Trimming took 2 bases from V and 2 from J, leaving 10 bases between them. From germline, CDR1 is MNHEY and CDR2 SVGEGT.

This clonotype was counted between two and nine times. This chain connects TRBV6-5 to TRBJ2-7; D not resolved. Germline CDR1 MNHEY, CDR2 SVGAGI. Trimming shortened V by 6 bases and J by 4 bases, and 22 bases separated the two germline ends. This CDR3 has 16 residues. The DNA for the CDR3 is TGTGCCAGCAGAGAATCCCCGGGTGCCCGAGGATACGAGCAGTACTTC. This encodes CASRESPGARGYEQYF.

This chain uses TRBV4-2 with TRBJ1-2; 9 positions match TRBD1. There are 17 residues in the CDR3. Trimming cost V 0 bases and J 2 bases; bases outside gene matches: 7. Germline V gives CDR1 LGHNA, CDR2 YNFKEQ. CDR3 bases: TGTGCCAGCAGCCAAGAGCTACAGGGGGCCCTCAACTATGGCTACACCTTC. Translating gives CASSQELQGALNYGYTF.

This clonotype was found a few times. The chain uses TRBV6-5 and TRBJ2-3; D unclear. Between the trimmed V and J ends, which lost 6 bases and 9 bases, there was a span of 19 bases. Germline V lookup: CDR1 MNHEY, CDR2 SVGAGI. The CDR3 contains 14 residues. Here the CDR3 DNA reads TGTGCCAGCAGATCCTCGTTGGCGAAAGGGACGCAGTATTTT. This sequence encodes CASRSSLAKGTQYF.

This clonotype was found a few times. The chain recombines TRBV7-9 with TRBJ1-1, with D perhaps TRBD1 (5 bases). CDR1 and CDR2 (germline): SEHNR, FQNEAQ (reference sequence). Trimming shortened V by 3 bases and J by 6 bases, and 11 bases separated the two germline ends. The CDR3 extends over 13 amino acids. The CDR3 DNA sequence: TGTGCCAGCAGCTTGCACAGGCAGCCTGAAGCTTTCTTT. It specifies CASSLHRQPEAFF.

This clonotype was counted many times. The rearrangement uses TRBV7-2 and TRBJ2-4; a possible D gene is TRBD1 (6 bases). CDR1 and CDR2 (germline): SGHTA, FQGNSA. The CDR3 contains 17 residues. With 2 bases removed from V and 2 bases from J, the gap between germline ends came to 16 bases. The CDR3 loop reads CASSLLNRDKSKNIQYF. The CDR3 coding sequence is TGTGCCAGCAGCTTATTGAACAGGGACAAGTCCAAAAACATTCAGTACTTC. The full variable domain, rest sourced from reference TRBV7-2 and TRBJ2-4, is GAGVSQSPSNKVTEKGKDVELRCDPISGHTALYWYRQSLGQGLEFLIYFQGNSAPDKSGLPSDRFSAERTGGSVSTLTIQRTQQEDSAVYLCASSLLNRDKSKNIQYFGAGTRLSVL.

The V call is TRBV9, the J call TRBJ2-3, with no clear D. Trimming cost V 0 bases and J 4 bases, with 3 bases left between them. Germline V CDR1 and CDR2: SGDLS, YYNGEE. The length of the CDR3 is 12 residues. The CDR3 coding sequence is TGTGCCAGCAGCGTAGTTCCAGATACGCAGTATTTT. Its translation is CASSVVPDTQYF.